Listed here are 19 T cell receptor beta chains from one sample, sequenced in a study of blood T cell repertoires in COVID-19. Some clones are missing from TCRdb's copy, which holds only in-frame ones; the method was immunoSEQ multiplex PCR. Of around 50,000 clones in the sample, approximately 88% were seen once. Specimen: peripheral blood. Receptor source: a human donor in a cohort sampled during active COVID-19.

The chain joins TRBV11-3 to TRBJ2-2; 8 bases map to TRBD2. The CDR3 totals 14 residues. Germline CDR1 is SGHNT and CDR2 is YENEEA. V lost 5 bases and J lost 3; bases outside the gene matches: 2. CDR3 in amino acids: CASSSGGHTGELFF. CDR3 nucleotide sequence: TGTGCCAGCAGCAGCGGGGGTCACACCGGGGAGCTGTTTTTT. Full variable domain (missing parts from reference TRBV11-3 and TRBJ2-2): EAGVVQSPRYKIIEKKQPVAFWCNPISGHNTLYWYLQNLGQGPELLIRYENEEAVDDSQLPKDRFSAERLKGVDSTLKIQPAELGDSAVYLCASSSGGHTGELFFGEGSRLTVL.

The chain employs TRBV6-6 and TRBJ2-3; TRBD2 matches at 8 bases. Trimming at V came to 8 bases and at J to 1 base, leaving 2 bases not matched to a gene. Per the germline V gene, CDR1 is MNHNY and CDR2 is SVGAGI (reference sequence). This CDR3 has 13 residues. CDR3 in DNA: TGTGCCAGCGCGACTAGCGGCACAGATACGCAGTATTTT. Protein sequence: CASATSGTDTQYF.

The chain uses TRBV4-3 and TRBJ1-1; 7 nucleotides match TRBD1. V lost 3 bases to trimming and J lost 0 bases; unmatched junction nucleotides: 4. This CDR3 contains 15 residues. CDR1 is LGHNA and CDR2 is YSLEER in the germline V gene. The DNA of the CDR3 is TGCGCCAGCAGCCAGCAACAGGGGATGAACACTGAAGCTTTCTTT. Translated: CASSQQQGMNTEAFF.

The CDR3 loop is CASSSQGSSYNEQFF. CDR3 bases: TGTGCCAGCAGCTCGCAAGGGAGCTCCTACAATGAGCAGTTCTTC. The chain couples TRBV7-2 to TRBJ2-1; tentative D call: TRBD2 (5 bases). Germline CDR1 reads SGHTA; CDR2 reads FQGNSA. This CDR3 is 15 amino acids long. V was pared by 4 bases and J by 0 bases, with 10 bases between.

This chain links TRBV5-4 with TRBJ2-1; 8 bases are a match to TRBD2. The CDR3 extends over 15 amino acids. Germline V gene data show CDR1 as SGHNT and CDR2 as YYREEE (reference sequence). V was pared by 1 base and J by 1 base, with 1 base of the junction left unmatched. The DNA of the CDR3 is TGTGCCAGCAGCTTGACTAGCGGTTCCTACAATGAGCAGTTCTTC. Its protein product is CASSLTSGSYNEQFF.

CDR3 sequence (DNA): TGTGCCTGGAGGGGGGGTGCTAATGAAAAACTGTTTTTT. This sequence encodes CAWRGGANEKLFF. This chain connects TRBV30 to TRBJ1-4; tentatively, D is TRBD1 (5 bases). The CDR3 spans 13 residues. V lost 3 bases, J lost 3 bases, and 8 bases lay in between. The germline gives CDR1 GTSNPN, CDR2 SVGIG (reference sequence).

This rearrangement joins TRBV5-1 to TRBJ2-1; 8 nucleotides match TRBD1. CDR1 and CDR2 from the germline V gene are SGHRS and YFSETQ. CDR3 length: 14 residues. The ends lost 3 bases at V and 5 bases at J; junction bases unmatched: 4. CDR3 bases: TGCGCCAGCAGCTCCGGGACAGGTAACAATGAGCAGTTCTTC. It codes for CASSSGTGNNEQFF.

This clone was seen once. This chain uses TRBV7-2 with TRBJ1-3, with 9 nucleotides matching TRBD1. The CDR3 is made up of 14 amino acids. The V and J ends lost 3 bases and 4 bases, in that order; junction bases with no gene match: 1. Germline CDR1 and CDR2: SGHTA and FQGNSA. CDR3 protein: CASSLDRGGNTIYF. The DNA of the CDR3 is TGTGCCAGCAGCTTGGACAGGGGCGGAAACACCATATATTTT.

The rearrangement joins TRBV19 to TRBJ2-1; 9 positions agree with TRBD2. The CDR3 is made up of 17 amino acids. Germline CDR1 and CDR2: LNHDA and SQIVND (reference sequence). The ends lost 3 bases at V and 7 bases at J; junction bases unmatched: 13. The CDR3 region is CASSIVAAGGRRNEQFF. For the CDR3, the DNA is TGTGCCAGTAGTATTGTAGCGGCGGGAGGGCGGAGGAATGAGCAGTTCTTC.

A single count supports this clone. The chain couples TRBV18 to TRBJ2-1; 12 bases map to TRBD2. CDR3 length: 18 residues. Germline V gene sequence: CDR1 KGHSH, CDR2 LQKENI. Losses at the gene ends were 3 bases for V and 0 bases for J; bases not matched to a gene: 6. The CDR3 loop is CASSPVLAGGSSYNEQFF. For the CDR3, the DNA is TGTGCCAGCTCACCGGTACTAGCGGGGGGCAGCTCCTACAATGAGCAGTTCTTC.

The J gene is TRBJ1-2, the V gene TRBV7-9; D gene ambiguous. The V end was cut by 5 bases, the J end by 4 bases, with 11 bases between. Germline V gene lookup returns CDR1 SEHNR and CDR2 FQNEAQ (reference sequence). This CDR3 region has 13 residues. CDR3 bases: TGTGCCAGCAGCCCCCCGAGCGGCTATGGCTACACCTTC. Its translation: CASSPPSGYGYTF.

The chain employs TRBV7-9 and TRBJ2-7; 8 bases map to TRBD2. Germline trimming cut 5 bases from V and 4 bases from J; bases unmatched to any gene: 4. The CDR3 contains 13 residues. CDR1 is SEHNR, CDR2 FQNEAQ, per germline (reference sequence). CDR3 coding DNA: TGTGCCAGCAGCCTCGGACTAGCTTACGAGCAGTACTTC. Its protein is CASSLGLAYEQYF. The full variable domain, in which reference TRBV7-9 and TRBJ2-7 provide the parts outside the CDR3, is DTGVSQNPRHKITKRGQNVTFRCDPISEHNRLYWYRQTLGQGPEFLTYFQNEAQLEKSRLLSDRFSAERPKGSFSTLEIQRTEQGDSAMYLCASSLGLAYEQYFGPGTRLTVT.

The genes are TRBV4-1 and TRBJ1-4; no clear D. Germline CDR1 MGHRA, CDR2 YSYEKL. The V end lost 0 bases, the J end lost 15 bases, and 17 bases lay between the germline ends. The CDR3 spans 14 residues. CDR3 sequence reads: CASSQDLGPQRVFF. DNA for the CDR3: TGCGCCAGCAGCCAAGATCTTGGACCACAGAGGGTGTTTTTT.

This chain joins TRBV7-8 and TRBJ1-5; D perhaps matches TRBD1 (5 bases). The germline gives CDR1 SGHVS, CDR2 FQNEAQ. V was clipped by 1 base and J by 2 bases, with 9 bases between them. The CDR3 extends over 15 amino acids. This chain's CDR3 is CASSLGGRGNQPQHF. In DNA form, the CDR3 reads TGTGCCAGCAGCTTAGGCGGCAGGGGCAATCAGCCCCAGCATTTT.

The chain has TRBV5-1 and TRBJ2-7; 7 bases map to TRBD2. CDR3 size: 15 residues. Losses at the gene ends were 4 bases for V and 1 base for J; bases not matched to a gene: 8. Germline loops: CDR1 SGHRS, CDR2 YFSETQ. CDR3 region: CASSPPGGLSYEQYF. CDR3 DNA sequence: TGCGCCAGCAGCCCCCCGGGGGGTTTATCCTACGAGCAGTACTTC.

The table lists this clone with a count of one. The J gene is TRBJ2-1, the V gene TRBV19; TRBD1 might be the D (7 bases). CDR1 and CDR2 (germline): LNHDA, SQIVND (reference sequence). Trimming took off 5 bases at V and 6 bases at J, with 20 bases between the two ends. The CDR3 consists of 16 residues. CDR3 amino acids: CASSPAGQAGRNEQFF. DNA for the CDR3: TGTGCCAGTAGTCCAGCCGGACAGGCGGGACGCAATGAGCAGTTCTTC.

On this clone itself: An end of the junction differs from the germline gene, which may be a read error. The chain combines TRBV6-1 with TRBJ2-3; a weak D match, TRBD1 (6 bases). Germline assignment: CDR1 MNHNS and CDR2 SASEGT. CDR3 length: 14 amino acids. The CDR3 DNA is TGTGCCAGCAGGGAAGACAGGCGCACAGATACGCAGTATTTT. Amino acids: CASREDRRTDTQYF.

The CDR3 DNA reads as TGTGCCAGCAGCCTCGGGGACAGGGTGTCCGAGCAGTTCTTC. This encodes CASSLGDRVSEQFF. This chain joins TRBV3-1 (or the pseudogene TRBV3-2) and TRBJ2-1, with TRBD1 matching over 9 bases. J lost 10 bases, V lost 4 bases, and 8 bases had no gene match. The CDR3 length is 14 residues. Germline loops: CDR1 LGHDT, CDR2 YNNKEL (reference sequence).

This clone was counted once. The genes are TRBV5-4 and TRBJ1-2, with 10 positions matching TRBD1. The V gene end was trimmed by 0 bases and the J gene end by 5 bases; junction bases not matched to a gene: 7. The CDR3 is 16 residues long. Germline V gene lookup returns CDR1 SGHNT and CDR2 YYREEE (reference sequence). In DNA form, the CDR3 reads TGTGCCAGCAGCTTGGGGGGACAGGGGAATTTATATGGCTACACCTTC. This codes for CASSLGGQGNLYGYTF.